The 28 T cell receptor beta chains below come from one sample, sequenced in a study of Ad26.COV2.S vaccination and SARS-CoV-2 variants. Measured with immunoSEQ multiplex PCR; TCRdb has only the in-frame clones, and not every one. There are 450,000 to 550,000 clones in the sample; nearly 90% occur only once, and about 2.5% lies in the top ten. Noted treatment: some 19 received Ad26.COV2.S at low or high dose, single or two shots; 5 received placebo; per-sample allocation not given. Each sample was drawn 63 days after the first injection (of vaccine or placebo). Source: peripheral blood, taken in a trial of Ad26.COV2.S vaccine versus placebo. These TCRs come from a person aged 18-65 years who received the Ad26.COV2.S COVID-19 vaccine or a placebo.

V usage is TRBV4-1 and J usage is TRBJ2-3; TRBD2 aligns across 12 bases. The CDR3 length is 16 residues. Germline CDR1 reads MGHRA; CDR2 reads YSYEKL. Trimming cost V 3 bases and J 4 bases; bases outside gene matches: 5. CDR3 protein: CASSQASGRAPDTQYF. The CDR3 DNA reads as TGCGCCAGCAGCCAGGCTAGCGGGAGGGCCCCAGATACGCAGTATTTT.

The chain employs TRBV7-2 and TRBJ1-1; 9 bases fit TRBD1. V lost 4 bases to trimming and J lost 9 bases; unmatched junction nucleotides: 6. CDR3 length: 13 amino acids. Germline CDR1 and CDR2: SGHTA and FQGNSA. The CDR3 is CASSWRGTGKAFF. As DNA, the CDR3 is TGTGCCAGCAGCTGGCGAGGGACAGGGAAAGCTTTCTTT.

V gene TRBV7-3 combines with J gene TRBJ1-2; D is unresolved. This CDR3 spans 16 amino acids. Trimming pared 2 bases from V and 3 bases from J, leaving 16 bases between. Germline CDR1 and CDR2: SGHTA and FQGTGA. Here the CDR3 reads CASSLHPGRRDYGYTF. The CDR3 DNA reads TGTGCCAGCAGCTTACATCCCGGCAGGAGAGACTATGGCTACACCTTC.

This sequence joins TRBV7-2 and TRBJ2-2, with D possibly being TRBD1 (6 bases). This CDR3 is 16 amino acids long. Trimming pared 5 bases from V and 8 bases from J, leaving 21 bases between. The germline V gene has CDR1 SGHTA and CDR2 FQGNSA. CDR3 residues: CASSRYRVVVQGELFF. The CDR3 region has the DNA TGTGCCAGCAGCCGTTACAGGGTTGTGGTTCAAGGGGAGCTGTTTTTT.

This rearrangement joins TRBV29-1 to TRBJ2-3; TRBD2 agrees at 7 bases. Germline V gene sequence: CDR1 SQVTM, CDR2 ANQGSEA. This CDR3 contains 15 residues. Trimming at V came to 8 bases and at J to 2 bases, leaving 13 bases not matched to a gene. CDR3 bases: TGCAGCACGAGGGGCGCGGGAGTTCCCACAGATACGCAGTATTTT. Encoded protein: CSTRGAGVPTDTQYF.

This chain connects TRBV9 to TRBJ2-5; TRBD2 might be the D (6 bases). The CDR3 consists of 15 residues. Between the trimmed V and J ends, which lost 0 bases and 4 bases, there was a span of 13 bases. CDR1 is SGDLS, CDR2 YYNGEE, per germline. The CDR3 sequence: CASSVGTGLRETQYF. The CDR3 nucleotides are TGTGCCAGCAGCGTAGGAACGGGACTTCGAGAGACCCAGTACTTC.

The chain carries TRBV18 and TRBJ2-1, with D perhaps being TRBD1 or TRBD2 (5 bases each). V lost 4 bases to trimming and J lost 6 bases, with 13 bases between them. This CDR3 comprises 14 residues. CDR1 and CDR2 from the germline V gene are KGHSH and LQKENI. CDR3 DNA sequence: TGTGCCAGCTCACTTGCCGGGACCCCCAATGAGCAGTTCTTC. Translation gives CASSLAGTPNEQFF.

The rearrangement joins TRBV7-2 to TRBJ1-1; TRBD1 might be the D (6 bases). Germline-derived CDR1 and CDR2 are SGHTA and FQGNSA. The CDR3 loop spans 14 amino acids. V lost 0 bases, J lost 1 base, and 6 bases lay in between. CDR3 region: CASSLATGNTEAFF. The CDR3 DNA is TGTGCCAGCAGCTTAGCGACAGGGAACACTGAAGCTTTCTTT.

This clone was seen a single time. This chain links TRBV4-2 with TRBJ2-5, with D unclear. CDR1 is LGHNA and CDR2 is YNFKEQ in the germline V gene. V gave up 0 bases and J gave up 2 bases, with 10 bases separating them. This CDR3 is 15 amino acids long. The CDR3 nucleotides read TGTGCCAGCAGCCAAGATGCTCCCCGACAAGAGACCCAGTACTTC. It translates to CASSQDAPRQETQYF.

For the CDR3, the DNA is TGCAGTGCTAGTCGGGACGGCTTGGGCTACACCTTC. Translation: CSASRDGLGYTF. The chain is built from TRBV20-1 and TRBJ1-2; a possible D gene is TRBD1 (5 bases). The ends were cut back, 3 bases at V and 8 bases at J, with 13 bases in the middle. The CDR3 is made up of 12 amino acids. The germline CDR1 and CDR2 sequences are DFQATT and SNEGSKA (reference sequence).

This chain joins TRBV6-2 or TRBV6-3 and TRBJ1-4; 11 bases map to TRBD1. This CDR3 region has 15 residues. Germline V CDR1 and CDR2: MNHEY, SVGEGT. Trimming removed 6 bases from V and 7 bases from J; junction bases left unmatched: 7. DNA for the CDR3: TGTGCCAGCAGCGGGGGACAGGGGGTCCGTGAAAAACTGTTTTTT. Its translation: CASSGGQGVREKLFF.

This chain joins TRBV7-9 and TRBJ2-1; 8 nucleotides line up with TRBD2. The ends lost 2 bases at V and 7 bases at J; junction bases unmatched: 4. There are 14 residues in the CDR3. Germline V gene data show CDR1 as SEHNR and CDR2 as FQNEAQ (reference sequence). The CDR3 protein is CASSLIAGRNEQFF. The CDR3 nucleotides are TGTGCCAGCAGCTTAATAGCGGGAAGGAATGAGCAGTTCTTC.

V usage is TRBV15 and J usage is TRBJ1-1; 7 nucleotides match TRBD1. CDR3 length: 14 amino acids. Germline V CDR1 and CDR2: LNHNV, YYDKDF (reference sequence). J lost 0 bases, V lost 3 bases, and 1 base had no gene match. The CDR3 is CATSRGQLNTEAFF. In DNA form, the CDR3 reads TGTGCCACCAGCAGGGGACAGTTGAACACTGAAGCTTTCTTT.

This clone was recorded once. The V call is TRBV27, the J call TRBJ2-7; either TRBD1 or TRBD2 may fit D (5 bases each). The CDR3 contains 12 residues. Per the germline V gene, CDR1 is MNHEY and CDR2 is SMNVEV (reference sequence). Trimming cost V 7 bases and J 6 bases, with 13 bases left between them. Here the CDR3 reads CASIGGGVEQYV. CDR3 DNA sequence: TGTGCCAGCATTGGGGGTGGGGTCGAGCAGTACGTC.

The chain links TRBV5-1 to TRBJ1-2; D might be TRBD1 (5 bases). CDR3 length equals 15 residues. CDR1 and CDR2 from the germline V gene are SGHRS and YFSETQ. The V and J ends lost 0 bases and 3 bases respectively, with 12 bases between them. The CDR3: CASSLARGEDYGYTF. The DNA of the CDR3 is TGCGCCAGCAGCTTGGCCAGAGGGGAGGACTATGGCTACACCTTC.

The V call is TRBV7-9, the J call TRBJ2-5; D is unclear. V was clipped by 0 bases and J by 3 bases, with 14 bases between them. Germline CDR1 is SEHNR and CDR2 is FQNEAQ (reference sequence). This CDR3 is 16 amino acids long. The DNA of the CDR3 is TGTGCCAGCAGCTTAGCCAGAATGGCAGACAAAGAGACCCAGTACTTC. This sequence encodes CASSLARMADKETQYF.

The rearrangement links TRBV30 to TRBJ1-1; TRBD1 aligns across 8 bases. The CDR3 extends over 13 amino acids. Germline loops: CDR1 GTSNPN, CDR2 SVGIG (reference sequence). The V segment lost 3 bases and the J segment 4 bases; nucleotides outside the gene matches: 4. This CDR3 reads CAWRATGGTEAFF. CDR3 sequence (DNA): TGTGCCTGGAGAGCCACAGGGGGCACTGAAGCTTTCTTT.

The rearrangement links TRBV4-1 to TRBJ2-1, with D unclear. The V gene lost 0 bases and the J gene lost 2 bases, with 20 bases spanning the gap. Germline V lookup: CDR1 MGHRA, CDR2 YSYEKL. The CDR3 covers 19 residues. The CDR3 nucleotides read TGCGCCAGCAGCCAAGATCCCCTGGTTAGCTTTAAGACCTACAATGAGCAGTTCTTC. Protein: CASSQDPLVSFKTYNEQFF.

Here the CDR3 reads CASSLDGGAGGGYTF. CDR3 coding DNA: TGTGCCAGCAGCTTAGATGGAGGGGCAGGGGGTGGCTACACCTTC. This chain uses TRBV11-3 with TRBJ1-2; 7 nucleotides match TRBD1. The CDR3 runs 15 residues. Germline V lookup: CDR1 SGHNT, CDR2 YENEEA. The J segment lost 7 bases and the V segment lost 0 bases, leaving 8 bases of the junction unmatched.

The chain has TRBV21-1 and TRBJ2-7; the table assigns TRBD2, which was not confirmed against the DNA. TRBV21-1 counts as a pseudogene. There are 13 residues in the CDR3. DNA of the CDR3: TGTGCCCAAGCGGTGGCCCTTTCCTACGAGCAGTACTTC. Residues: CAQAVALSYEQYF.

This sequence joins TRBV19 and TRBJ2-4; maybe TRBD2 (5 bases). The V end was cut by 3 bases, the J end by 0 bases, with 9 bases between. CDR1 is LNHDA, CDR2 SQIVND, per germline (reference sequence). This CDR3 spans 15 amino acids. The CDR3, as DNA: TGTGCCAGTAGTATGGGGAGCGCAGCCAAAAACATTCAGTACTTC. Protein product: CASSMGSAAKNIQYF.

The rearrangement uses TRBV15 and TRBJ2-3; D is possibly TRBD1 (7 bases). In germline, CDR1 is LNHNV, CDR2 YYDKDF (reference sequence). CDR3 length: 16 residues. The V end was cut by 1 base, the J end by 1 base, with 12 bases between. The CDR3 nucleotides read TGTGCCACCAGCAGAGCACCAGGGGGGCGCACAGATACGCAGTATTTT. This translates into CATSRAPGGRTDTQYF.

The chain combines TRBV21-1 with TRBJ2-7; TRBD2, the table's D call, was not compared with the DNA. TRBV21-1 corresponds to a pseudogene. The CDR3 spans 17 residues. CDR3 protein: CASSKERLAGAIYEQYF. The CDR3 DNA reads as TGTGCCAGCAGCAAAGAAAGGTTAGCGGGAGCCATTTACGAGCAGTACTTC.

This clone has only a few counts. CDR3 bases: TGTGCCAGCAGCTTAGACGGTCCCCGGAGCGGCTACACCTTC. Amino acid sequence: CASSLDGPRSGYTF. The rearrangement uses TRBV11-2 and TRBJ1-2; no clear D. The V gene's germline CDR1 is SGHAT and CDR2 FQNNGV. Trimming shortened V by 0 bases and J by 8 bases, and 13 bases separated the two germline ends. The CDR3 runs to 14 residues.

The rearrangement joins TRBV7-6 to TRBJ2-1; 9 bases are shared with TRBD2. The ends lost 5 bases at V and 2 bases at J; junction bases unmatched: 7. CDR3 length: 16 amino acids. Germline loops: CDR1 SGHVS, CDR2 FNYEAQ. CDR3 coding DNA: TGTGCCAGCAGCCCCTCCGGGACTAGCACCTACAATGAGCAGTTCTTC. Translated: CASSPSGTSTYNEQFF.

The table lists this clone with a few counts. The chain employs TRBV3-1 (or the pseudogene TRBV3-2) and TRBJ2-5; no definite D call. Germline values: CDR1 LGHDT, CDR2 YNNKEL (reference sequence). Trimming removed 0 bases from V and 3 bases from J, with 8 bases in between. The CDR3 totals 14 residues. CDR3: CASSQDWNKETQYF. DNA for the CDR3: TGTGCCAGCAGCCAAGATTGGAACAAAGAGACCCAGTACTTC.

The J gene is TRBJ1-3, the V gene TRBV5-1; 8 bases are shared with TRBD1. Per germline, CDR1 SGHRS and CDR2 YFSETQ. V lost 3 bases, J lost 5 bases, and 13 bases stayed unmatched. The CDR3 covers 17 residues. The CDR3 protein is CASSYPATGVGRNTIYF. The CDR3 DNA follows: TGCGCCAGCAGCTACCCCGCGACAGGGGTTGGAAGAAACACCATATATTTT. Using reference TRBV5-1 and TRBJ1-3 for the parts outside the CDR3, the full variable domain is KAGVTQTPRYLIKTRGQQVTLSCSPISGHRSVSWYQQTPGQGLQFLFEYFSETQRNKGNFPGRFSGRQFSNSRSEMNVSTLELGDSALYLCASSYPATGVGRNTIYFGEGSWLTVV.

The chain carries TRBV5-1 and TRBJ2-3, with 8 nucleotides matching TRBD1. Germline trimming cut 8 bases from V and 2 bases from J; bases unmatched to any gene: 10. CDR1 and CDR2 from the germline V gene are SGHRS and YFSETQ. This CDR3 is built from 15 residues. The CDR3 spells CASLQGDPVTDTQYF. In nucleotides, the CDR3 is TGCGCCAGTTTACAGGGGGACCCTGTCACAGATACGCAGTATTTT.